The rows below give T cell receptor beta chains drawn from one sample of a study of cytomegalovirus exposure and HLA in healthy donors. Sequencing was performed with immunoSEQ multiplex PCR; in TCRdb, only in-frame clones are kept and a portion is missing. The repertoire has approximately 140,000 clones, less than 85% of them found once; the top ten carry around 10%. Sequencing used PBMCs. These receptors were collected from a woman between 50 and 59 years old in good health and CMV-seropositive. The CDR3 runs from the conserved cysteine through the conserved F or W. The D gene is left open where the match is weak. Only part of the rows carry a size: once, few, many, or a class if the clone is expanded.

size	V	D	J	CDR3	DNA
-	TRBV7-3	TRBD2	TRBJ2-2	CASSPGLAGGLDGELFF	TGTGCCAGCAGCCCGGGACTAGCGGGGGGCCTCGACGGGGAGCTGTTTTTT
-	TRBV30	TRBD2	TRBJ2-7	CAWAPLAGGLFEQYF	TGTGCCTGGGCCCCCTTAGCGGGGGGATTGTTCGAGCAGTACTTC
-	TRBV4-2	-	TRBJ2-6	CASSQGGGPASGANVLTF	TGTGCCAGCAGCCAAGGAGGGGGACCCGCAAGTGGGGCCAACGTCCTGACTTTC
-	TRBV27	TRBD1	TRBJ1-6	CASSLFGTDNSPLHF	TGTGCCAGCAGTTTATTCGGGACAGATAATTCACCCCTCCACTTT
-	TRBV6-4	-	TRBJ1-1	CASRTGTEAFF	TGTGCCAGCAGAACAGGGACTGAAGCTTTCTTT
-	TRBV2	-	TRBJ1-2	CASSGQSRYGYTF	TGTGCCAGCAGTGGACAGTCCCGCTATGGCTACACCTTC
-	TRBV9	-	TRBJ1-5	CASSVAPQGSGQPQHF	TGTGCCAGCAGCGTAGCTCCACAGGGATCGGGTCAGCCCCAGCATTTT
-	TRBV4-3	TRBD1	TRBJ1-5	CASSQDRGRNQPQHF	TGCGCCAGCAGCCAGGATAGGGGGCGGAATCAGCCCCAGCATTTT
-	TRBV9	-	TRBJ2-2	CASSVESRTGELFF	TGTGCCAGCAGCGTAGAAAGCCGAACCGGGGAGCTGTTTTTT
-	TRBV29-1	-	TRBJ1-5	CSVGGGDSNQPQHF	TGCAGCGTTGGTGGGGGGGATAGCAATCAGCCCCAGCATTTT
-	TRBV7-9	TRBD2	TRBJ2-5	CASSLVGRRGGSETQYF	TGTGCCAGCAGCTTAGTTGGCCGGCGGGGGGGTTCAGAGACCCAGTACTTC
-	TRBV18	-	TRBJ2-3	CASSRQTGPTDTQYF	TGTGCCAGCTCACGACAGACGGGCCCTACAGATACGCAGTATTTT
-	TRBV7-2	TRBD2	TRBJ2-3	CASSLGSSGGTDTQYF	TGTGCCAGCAGCTTAGGGTCCAGCGGGGGCACAGATACGCAGTATTTT
-	TRBV2	TRBD1	TRBJ1-2	CASRGTGRTPNYGYTF	TGTGCCAGCCGGGGGACAGGGAGGACTCCTAACTATGGCTACACCTTC
-	TRBV6-6	-	TRBJ2-2	CASGRVGFNTGELFF	TGTGCCAGCGGGAGAGTGGGGTTCAACACCGGGGAGCTGTTTTTT
-	TRBV5-1	-	TRBJ1-1	CASSPGSGGNTEAFF	TGCGCCAGCAGTCCGGGGAGCGGGGGGAACACTGAAGCTTTCTTT
-	TRBV7-2	-	TRBJ1-4	CASSFDAGSEKLFF	TGTGCCAGCAGCTTTGACGCCGGGTCTGAAAAACTGTTTTTT
-	TRBV15	TRBD1	TRBJ1-2	CATSRLGQGAWGYTF	TGTGCCACCAGCAGGCTAGGACAGGGGGCGTGGGGCTACACCTTC
-	TRBV5-6	-	TRBJ1-2	CASSLVGATSGNYGYTF	TGTGCCAGCAGCTTGGTTGGGGCCACCTCTGGGAACTATGGCTACACCTTC
-	TRBV11-2	-	TRBJ1-3	CASSTPGNTIYF	TGTGCCAGCAGCACCCCGGGGAACACCATATATTTT
-	TRBV7-3	TRBD2	TRBJ2-1	CASSPSSGESSYNEQFF	TGTGCCAGCAGCCCATCTAGCGGGGAAAGCTCCTACAATGAGCAGTTCTTC
-	TRBV19	-	TRBJ1-2	CASSIGELNYGYTF	TGTGCCAGTAGTATCGGAGAACTTAACTATGGCTACACCTTC
once	TRBV7-9	-	TRBJ1-3	CASSLAIRMDTRSGNTIYF	TGTGCCAGCAGCTTAGCAATCAGGATGGACACCCGCTCTGGAAACACCATATATTTT
-	TRBV10-3	-	TRBJ1-2	CAISGPSQGRLNYGYTF	TGTGCCATCAGTGGGCCTTCTCAGGGGCGCCTTAACTATGGCTACACCTTC
-	TRBV6-5	-	TRBJ2-5	CASSLWGTRETQYF	TGTGCCAGCAGTCTCTGGGGGACACGGGAGACCCAGTACTTC
-	TRBV5-4	-	TRBJ1-5	CASSLVLGCGGQPQHF	TGTGCCAGCAGCTTGGTGTTGGGGTGCGGGGGCCAGCCCCAGCATTTT
-	TRBV28	-	TRBJ2-2	CASSLLPLGRSNTGELFF	TGTGCCAGCAGTTTGTTACCACTTGGGCGTTCGAACACCGGGGAGCTGTTTTTT
-	TRBV6-1	-	TRBJ2-7	CASSESGTYEQYF	TGTGCCAGCAGTGAAAGCGGAACCTACGAGCAGTACTTC
few	TRBV9	-	TRBJ1-4	CASSPGGTPDEKLFF	TGTGCCAGCAGTCCAGGAGGGACCCCGGATGAAAAACTGTTTTTT
-	TRBV19	TRBD2	TRBJ2-7	CASSAGTSAYEQYF	TGTGCCAGTAGTGCCGGGACTAGCGCCTACGAGCAGTACTTC
few	TRBV10-3	TRBD1	TRBJ2-7	CAISEPPGQGSSYEQYF	TGTGCCATCAGTGAGCCTCCCGGACAGGGGAGCTCCTACGAGCAGTACTTC
-	TRBV7-2	-	TRBJ2-3	CASSQFWTPDTDTQYF	TGTGCCAGCAGCCAGTTTTGGACTCCCGACACAGATACGCAGTATTTT
-	TRBV6-1	-	TRBJ1-2	CASSDPVNSGGHGYTF	TGTGCCAGCAGTGATCCGGTAAACTCCGGAGGGCATGGCTACACCTTC
-	TRBV2	-	TRBJ2-1	CASIPYRGLEQFF	TGTGCCAGCATCCCCTACAGAGGACTTGAGCAGTTCTTC
-	TRBV5-1	TRBD1	TRBJ2-5	CASSFGTGGLETQYF	TGCGCCAGCAGCTTTGGGACAGGGGGCTTGGAGACCCAGTACTTC
-	TRBV5-6	TRBD2	TRBJ2-3	CASSLGGGLTDTQYF	TGTGCCAGCAGCTTGGGCGGGGGGCTCACAGATACGCAGTATTTT
-	TRBV7-9	-	TRBJ2-5	CSSSLSPRGLETQYF	TGTTCCAGCAGCTTATCCCCGCGGGGGCTGGAGACCCAGTACTTC
-	TRBV18	-	TRBJ2-2	CASRRGPTNTGELFF	TGTGCCAGTCGGCGGGGGCCGACGAACACCGGGGAGCTGTTTTTT
-	TRBV15	TRBD1	TRBJ2-3	CATSPRDRQITDTQYF	TGTGCCACCAGCCCCCGGGACAGACAAATCACAGATACGCAGTATTTT
-	TRBV5-4	-	TRBJ2-5	CASSPPAVETQYF	TGTGCCAGCAGCCCACCGGCGGTAGAGACCCAGTACTTC
few	TRBV4-2	-	TRBJ1-3	CASSQDMQGNTIYF	TGTGCCAGCAGCCAAGATATGCAGGGCAACACCATATATTTT
-	TRBV6-6	-	TRBJ1-6	CASSDDLEVSPLHF	TGTGCCAGCAGTGACGACCTGGAGGTTTCACCCCTCCACTTT